Reported below is one TCR beta chain. The antigen is not known. This entry is derived from a study of Ad26.COV2.S vaccination and SARS-CoV-2 variants. The overall study: Donor participated within the Ad26.COV2.S arm of the COV1001 trial.

The repertoire was sequenced with immunoSEQ multiplex PCR; TCRdb's copy has only in-frame clones and lacks some. The sample lists about 410,000 clones; about 91% were seen once. Germline trimming cut 5 bases from V and 10 bases from J; bases unmatched to any gene: 11. Germline V gene sequence: CDR1 SGHTA, CDR2 FQGNSA. The CDR3 is made up of 15 amino acids. General observations from the study: In TCR breadth and depth analyses, total T cell responses may have been underestimated.

Treatment meaning: about 20 received Ad26.COV2.S at low or high dose, single or two shots; about 5 received placebo; per-sample allocation not given. Each sample was drawn 63 days after the first injection (of vaccine or placebo). The chain joins TRBV7-2 to TRBJ2-5; 12 bases are a match to TRBD2. The clonotype comes from a person aged 18-65 years who received the Ad26.COV2.S COVID-19 vaccine or a placebo. This sample comprised peripheral blood, obtained in a trial of Ad26.COV2.S vaccine versus placebo. The CDR3 coding sequence is TGTGCCAGCAGCCCCCCCGGACTAGCGGGATTGGGCCAGTACTTC. Amino acids: CASSPPGLAGLGQYF.